The 19 T cell receptor beta chains below were found in one sample sequenced in a study of blood T cell repertoires in COVID-19. The protocol was immunoSEQ multiplex PCR, while the TCRdb copy is restricted to in-frame clones and leaves out a portion. The table shows about 88,000 clones, with roughly nine tenths occurring only once. The material sequenced was peripheral blood. The receptors derive from a man between 60 and 70 years old with acute or convalescent COVID-19.

This clone was detected only a few times. V is TRBV27 and J is TRBJ2-3, with D unclear. The CDR3 length is 14 residues. Germline assignment: CDR1 MNHEY and CDR2 SMNVEV (reference sequence). V lost 1 base to trimming and J lost 4 bases, with 9 bases between them. The CDR3 sequence is CASSLFVRADTQYF. For the CDR3, the DNA is TGTGCCAGCAGTTTATTCGTGAGAGCAGATACGCAGTATTTT.

CDR3 nucleotides: TGTGCCAGCAGCCAGGAGACAGGCCCCTGGTATAAGCAGTACTTC. Its translation: CASSQETGPWYKQYF. This chain uses TRBV3-1 (or the pseudogene TRBV3-2) with TRBJ2-7; tentatively, D is TRBD1 (6 bases). The germline V and J ends were trimmed by 3 bases and 8 bases, with 20 bases remaining between them. The CDR3 length is 15 residues. In germline, CDR1 is LGHDT, CDR2 YNNKEL (reference sequence).

The gene calls are TRBV7-3 and TRBJ2-5; D is possibly TRBD2 (6 bases). The CDR3 has 13 amino acids. The V and J ends lost 5 bases and 5 bases respectively, with 12 bases between them. Germline lookup yields CDR1 SGHTA and CDR2 FQGTGA. CDR3 in DNA: TGTGCCAGCAGCCACAATGGGGGGGAGACCCAGTACTTC. Protein sequence: CASSHNGGETQYF.

The chain couples TRBV27 to TRBJ2-1, with D possibly matching TRBD2 (5 bases). CDR3 length: 15 amino acids. The V end was cut by 4 bases, the J end by 8 bases, with 18 bases between. Germline CDR1 reads MNHEY; CDR2 reads SMNVEV (reference sequence). CDR3 sequence reads: CASSSVAPTSDEQFF. CDR3 nucleotide sequence: TGTGCCAGCAGTTCTGTAGCGCCAACCTCCGATGAGCAGTTCTTC.

The chain carries TRBV3-1 (or the pseudogene TRBV3-2) and TRBJ2-1; maybe TRBD2 (5 bases). Trimming cost V 7 bases and J 4 bases, with 17 bases left between them. The CDR3 consists of 15 residues. From germline, CDR1 is LGHDT and CDR2 YNNKEL (reference sequence). The CDR3 sequence: CASNRPAAAYNEQFF. The DNA of the CDR3 is TGTGCCAGCAATCGACCAGCAGCGGCTTACAATGAGCAGTTCTTC.

V usage is TRBV28 and J usage is TRBJ1-5; D gene ambiguous. This CDR3 has 11 amino acids. CDR1 is MDHEN, CDR2 SYDVKM, per germline. Trimming shortened V by 6 bases and J by 11 bases, and 11 bases separated the two germline ends. The CDR3 is CASSSLSTQHF. CDR3 nucleotides: TGTGCCAGCAGCTCTCTATCGACCCAGCATTTT.

This sequence joins TRBV10-3 and TRBJ1-4, with D tentatively TRBD1 (5 bases). Per germline, CDR1 ENHRY and CDR2 SYGVKD. This CDR3 region has 14 residues. V was clipped by 3 bases and J by 3 bases, with 8 bases between them. The CDR3 spells CAISDTGANEKLFF. CDR3 nucleotide sequence: TGTGCCATCAGTGATACGGGGGCTAATGAAAAACTGTTTTTT.

In DNA form, the CDR3 reads TGTGCCAGCAGCCCTGGCCCGGGACAGGGGTTTTTCCGTAATGAAAAACTGTTTTTT. Protein sequence: CASSPGPGQGFFRNEKLFF. The rearrangement joins TRBV28 to TRBJ1-4; 10 bases fit TRBD1. Germline V gene sequence: CDR1 MDHEN, CDR2 SYDVKM. The CDR3 is 19 amino acids. The V gene end was trimmed by 6 bases and the J gene end by 4 bases; junction bases not matched to a gene: 17.

V and J are TRBV19 and TRBJ1-2; tentative D call: TRBD1 (5 bases). Germline V gene data show CDR1 as LNHDA and CDR2 as SQIVND (reference sequence). Deletions cut 7 bases from V and 0 bases from J, with 18 bases between. The CDR3 totals 16 residues. CDR3 DNA sequence: TGTGCCAGTACAGTAACAGGAAGTATCACTAACTATGGCTACACCTTC. Its translation: CASTVTGSITNYGYTF.

V and J are TRBV5-4 and TRBJ2-3, with TRBD1 matching over 8 bases. The V segment lost 0 bases and the J segment 5 bases; nucleotides outside the gene matches: 2. CDR1 is SGHNT and CDR2 is YYREEE in the germline V gene (reference sequence). The CDR3 extends over 14 amino acids. This CDR3 reads CASSLAGQGDTQYF. CDR3 DNA: TGTGCCAGCAGCTTGGCCGGACAGGGAGATACGCAGTATTTT.

J is TRBJ2-3 and V is TRBV9, with D possibly TRBD2 on 6 matching bases. Germline V CDR1 and CDR2: SGDLS, YYNGEE. Trimming took 3 bases from V and 6 from J, leaving 20 bases between them. This CDR3 contains 16 residues. CDR3 residues: CASSAGLGEGSDTQYF. CDR3 coding DNA: TGTGCCAGCAGCGCGGGACTTGGCGAGGGGTCGGATACGCAGTATTTT.

This clone was seen just once. The V call is TRBV21-1, the J call TRBJ2-7; the D call in the table, TRBD2, was not verified against the DNA. TRBV21-1 is shown as a pseudogene. The CDR3 loop spans 8 amino acids. CDR3 residues: CASSPSGF. Written as DNA, the CDR3 is TGTGCCAGCAGCCCTTCGGGCTTC.

The chain employs TRBV6-5 and TRBJ1-6; 7 nucleotides match TRBD1. CDR1 and CDR2 from the germline V gene are MNHEY and SVGAGI. The CDR3 covers 14 residues. After removal of 4 bases from V and 6 bases from J, the junction contained 3 bases not matched to a gene. As DNA, the CDR3 is TGTGCCAGCAGTTGGGACAGTCTTAATTCACCCCTCCACTTT. Amino acid sequence: CASSWDSLNSPLHF.

The CDR3 sequence is CATSDFQGSGDTGELFF. CDR3 coding DNA: TGTGCCACCAGTGATTTTCAGGGGAGTGGGGACACCGGGGAGCTGTTTTTT. This chain uses TRBV24-1 with TRBJ2-2; possible D gene TRBD1, 6 bases. This CDR3 spans 17 amino acids. V lost 1 base to trimming and J lost 3 bases, with 14 bases between them. CDR1 and CDR2 (germline): KGHDR, SFDVKD.

J is TRBJ1-4 and V is TRBV5-1, with D perhaps matching TRBD1 (5 bases). From germline, CDR1 is SGHRS and CDR2 YFSETQ. The V gene lost 5 bases and the J gene lost 8 bases, with 19 bases spanning the gap. The CDR3 is 15 residues long. CDR3 sequence reads: CASSLEGREDEKLFF. In DNA form, the CDR3 reads TGCGCCAGCAGTCTGGAGGGCAGGGAGGACGAAAAACTGTTTTTT.

The V gene is TRBV27, the J gene TRBJ2-2; a possible D gene is TRBD1 (6 bases). The CDR3 has 15 amino acids. The V gene's germline CDR1 is MNHEY and CDR2 SMNVEV (reference sequence). V dropped 2 bases and J dropped 1 base, with 8 bases sitting between them. The CDR3 DNA is TGTGCCAGCAGTTTAGTCAGGGGGAACACCGGGGAGCTGTTTTTT. Translation: CASSLVRGNTGELFF.

The table lists this clone with a few counts. The V call is TRBV5-1, the J call TRBJ1-5; perhaps TRBD1 as D (5 bases). V was clipped by 3 bases and J by 2 bases, with 15 bases between them. The germline V gene has CDR1 SGHRS and CDR2 YFSETQ. The CDR3 runs 16 residues. The CDR3 loop reads CASSSQGLYCNQPQHF. CDR3 coding DNA: TGCGCCAGCAGCTCCCAGGGCCTATATTGCAATCAGCCCCAGCATTTT.

In its sample, this clone was seen once. J is TRBJ2-7 and V is TRBV5-8; perhaps TRBD1 as D (5 bases). CDR1 is SGHTS and CDR2 is YDEGEE in the germline V gene. CDR3 size: 12 residues. Deletions cut 6 bases from V and 3 bases from J, with 10 bases between. Here the CDR3 reads CASTPTDYEQYF. CDR3 DNA: TGTGCCAGCACCCCGACAGACTACGAGCAGTACTTC.

The rearrangement uses TRBV5-1 and TRBJ1-2; TRBD1 matches at 11 bases. This CDR3 is 17 amino acids long. In germline, CDR1 is SGHRS, CDR2 YFSETQ. The junction had 8 bases not matched to a gene; V was cut back by 0 bases and J by 4 bases. The CDR3 nucleotides are TGCGCCAGCAGCTTGGTCCCCGGGACAGGGGGGATCTATGGCTACACCTTC. Translated: CASSLVPGTGGIYGYTF. The full variable domain, in which reference TRBV5-1 and TRBJ1-2 provide the parts outside the CDR3, is KAGVTQTPRYLIKTRGQQVTLSCSPISGHRSVSWYQQTPGQGLQFLFEYFSETQRNKGNFPGRFSGRQFSNSRSEMNVSTLELGDSALYLCASSLVPGTGGIYGYTFGSGTRLTVV.